What follows describes a single T cell receptor beta chain. Its antigen is not identified. This sample was taken from a study of post-analysis software for immune sequencing data. The study's findings and limits: Higher frequency in patients than in controls was seen for about five TRBV segments, with TRBV5-6, TRBV5-1 and TRBV20-1 among them.

In germline, CDR1 is ENHRY, CDR2 SYGVKD. The CDR3 is 16 amino acids. V shed 6 bases and J 7 bases; nucleotides not matched to a gene: 15. Unique molecular identifiers tagged the TCR beta cDNA libraries. TCRdb reprocessed the PCR reads with MiXCR, giving one entry per CDR3 protein. The sample yields 350,000 to 500,000 distinct CDR3 sequences, 35% to 45% seen once. The clonotype originates from a girl aged 2 to 10 with multiple sclerosis. Sequenced sample: blood. The genes are TRBV10-3 and TRBJ2-7; 10 nucleotides match TRBD2. CDR3 sequence: CAIRADSGRPLYEQYF. CDR3 DNA: TGTGCCATCAGGGCTGATAGCGGGAGGCCCCTCTATGAGCAGTACTTC.